The rows below give T cell receptor beta chains drawn from one sample of a study of T cell repertoires in cytomegalovirus infection. TCRdb called the reads again in MiXCR, with one record for every CDR3 protein. The sample shows about 830,000 distinct CDR3 sequences, about 30% of them seen only once. No antigen is known for these receptors. Source: cultured CD8+ T cells from PBMCs, taken from culture after CMV antigen stimulation. The receptors here all came from a human donor in good health (CMV status not recorded). Some clones in this sample may be carry-over from other donors' samples. Both conserved end residues are trimmed from each CDR3. Each record gives: clone size, V gene, J gene, CDR3 length, CDR3 protein. Not every row has a clone size; where given, it reads once, few, many or a size class.

size: NA
V: TRBV7-9
J: TRBJ1-1
length: 15
CDR3: ASSLGPLGRLNTEAF

size: few
V: TRBV10-3
J: TRBJ2-3
length: 13
CDR3: AISESRAGTDTQY

size: NA
V: TRBV6-2/TRBV6-3
J: TRBJ1-3
length: 14
CDR3: ASSYGDGSSGNTIY

size: few
V: TRBV15
J: TRBJ2-7
length: 13
CDR3: ATSRDPVYSYEQY

size: once
V: TRBV15
J: TRBJ1-6
length: 15
CDR3: ATSRDMEAGFNSPLH

size: many
V: TRBV7-6
J: TRBJ1-2
length: 14
CDR3: ASSLEPGGLAYGYT

size: few
V: TRBV28
J: TRBJ1-4
length: 13
CDR3: ASSPRGTTNEKLF

size: few
V: TRBV12-3/TRBV12-4
J: TRBJ1-1
length: 13
CDR3: ASTPWGDPNTEAF

size: many
V: TRBV5-1
J: TRBJ2-1
length: 13
CDR3: ASSPLAGPYNEQF

size: NA
V: TRBV10-3
J: TRBJ1-1
length: 9
CDR3: AMTSNTEAF

size: few
V: TRBV4-1
J: TRBJ1-1
length: 14
CDR3: ASILNWGGMNTEAF

size: NA
V: TRBV29-1
J: TRBJ2-2
length: 14
CDR3: SVVGERGGNTGELF

size: NA
V: TRBV2
J: TRBJ1-1
length: 9
CDR3: ASTGGAEAF

size: NA
V: TRBV27
J: TRBJ2-3
length: 11
CDR3: ASGFHGTDTQY

size: few
V: TRBV27
J: TRBJ1-2
length: 11
CDR3: ASRRGSGYGYT

size: NA
V: TRBV3-1
J: TRBJ1-4
length: 15
CDR3: ASSQGRGPPPNEKLF

size: few
V: TRBV7-6
J: TRBJ1-5
length: 11
CDR3: ASSQGSYQPQH

size: few
V: TRBV25-1
J: TRBJ1-1
length: 12
CDR3: ASSEYRGGAEAF

size: many
V: TRBV14
J: TRBJ2-1
length: 13
CDR3: ASSQGGGAYNEQF

size: NA
V: TRBV2
J: TRBJ1-2
length: 13
CDR3: ASSEAGQGNYGYT

size: NA
V: TRBV12-3/TRBV12-4
J: TRBJ2-3
length: 13
CDR3: ASTLGVRSTDTQY

size: few
V: TRBV6-1
J: TRBJ2-4
length: 11
CDR3: AILRDSKNIQY

size: few
V: TRBV7-2
J: TRBJ2-5
length: 14
CDR3: ASSRFSGGAKETQY

size: NA
V: TRBV29-1
J: TRBJ2-1
length: 12
CDR3: SVDRDRVVDEQF

size: NA
V: TRBV7-2
J: TRBJ2-2
length: 15
CDR3: ASSFPGTGVNTGELF

size: many
V: TRBV27
J: TRBJ1-1
length: 12
CDR3: ASSLGGQLTEAF

size: many
V: TRBV7-6
J: TRBJ1-1
length: 12
CDR3: ASSFSTGGTEAF

size: NA
V: TRBV27
J: TRBJ2-2
length: 13
CDR3: VSSWRAADTGELF

size: NA
V: TRBV19
J: TRBJ2-6
length: 16
CDR3: ASSGLGQSSSGVNVLT

size: NA
V: TRBV6-5
J: TRBJ2-7
length: 16
CDR3: ASSYSRAAPRSSYEQY

size: NA
V: TRBV7-6
J: TRBJ2-7
length: 13
CDR3: ASSDSGTGVYEQY

size: few
V: TRBV7-9
J: TRBJ2-1
length: 15
CDR3: ASSLSLGTSGGYEQF

size: NA
V: TRBV6-8
J: TRBJ1-2
length: 12
CDR3: ASSYTVLGYGYT

size: NA
V: TRBV2
J: TRBJ2-3
length: 12
CDR3: ASSETVITDTQY

size: NA
V: TRBV13
J: TRBJ1-1
length: 11
CDR3: ASSPEGRPEAF

size: few
V: TRBV19
J: TRBJ1-2
length: 10
CDR3: ASSIAGRDYT

size: many
V: TRBV18
J: TRBJ1-5
length: 15
CDR3: ASSPFFAVDGNQPQH

size: many
V: TRBV5-6
J: TRBJ2-3
length: 11
CDR3: ASSLGAADTQY

size: few
V: TRBV6-6
J: TRBJ2-7
length: 15
CDR3: ASSYSRGPNPTYEQY